Presented here are 23 T cell receptor beta chains from one specimen sequenced in a study of vaccination and CD4 T cells after COVID-19. Treatment defined: approximately nine-day PBMC culture with coronavirus spike peptide pools or control peptides (ViraFEST assay). Collection of the unexposed donor's CD4+ T cells took place before the COVID-19 pandemic (2011-2018). Antigen specificity for these receptors is unknown. An Oncomine TCR Beta short-read assay was used to sequence the DNA from cultured CD4+ T cells. One entry per CDR3 protein results from TCRdb running MiXCR on the PCR reads. The profile shows about 6,100 distinct CDR3 sequences, 40% to 55% of them singletons. Sequencing was carried out using CD4+ T cells from blood, cultured in vitro. The origin of the receptors is a human donor in good health.

This clonotype was observed a few times. The chain employs TRBV7-9 and TRBJ1-1; TRBD1 might be the D (5 bases). In germline, CDR1 is SEHNR, CDR2 FQNEAQ (reference sequence). V was shortened by 1 base and J by 5 bases, with 17 bases between the two germline ends. The CDR3 contains 16 residues. CDR3 protein: CASSLDIGQSGTEAFF. In nucleotides, the CDR3 is TGTGCCAGCAGCTTAGATATCGGACAATCAGGGACTGAAGCTTTCTTT.

The sample holds a few counts of this clonotype. V is TRBV19 and J is TRBJ1-2; 7 nucleotides match TRBD1. CDR3 length: 14 residues. The J segment lost 4 bases and the V segment lost 4 bases, leaving 6 bases of the junction unmatched. Germline V gives CDR1 LNHDA, CDR2 SQIVND (reference sequence). The CDR3 reads CASSRQGSGYGYTF. The DNA of the CDR3 is TGTGCCAGTAGTAGACAGGGATCTGGCTATGGCTACACCTTC. Full variable domain (remainder filled in from reference TRBV19 and TRBJ1-2): DGGITQSPKYLFRKEGQNVTLSCEQNLNHDAMYWYRQDPGQGLRLIYYSQIVNDFQKGDIAEGYSVSREKKESFPLTVTSAQKNPTAFYLCASSRQGSGYGYTFGSGTRLTVV.

The chain links TRBV12-5 to TRBJ1-1; tentative D call: TRBD1 (5 bases). The CDR3 is 16 amino acids. Germline V CDR1 and CDR2: LGHNT, FRNRAP. Trimming pared 1 base from V and 4 bases from J, leaving 16 bases between. The CDR3 region has the DNA TGTGCTAGTGGTTTGGGGGAGGGGAGGATGAGCACTGAAGCTTTCTTT. Encoded protein: CASGLGEGRMSTEAFF.

V usage is TRBV19 and J usage is TRBJ1-5, with a tentative D call TRBD1 (6 bases). Per germline, CDR1 LNHDA and CDR2 SQIVND (reference sequence). V lost 7 bases and J 3 bases, leaving 19 bases between the germline ends. The CDR3 covers 16 residues. The CDR3 DNA is TGTGCCAGTACCCGCGGGGGGGCCTTCGACAATCAGCCCCAGCATTTT. Amino acid sequence: CASTRGGAFDNQPQHF. Drawing the rest from reference TRBV19 and TRBJ1-5, the complete variable domain is DGGITQSPKYLFRKEGQNVTLSCEQNLNHDAMYWYRQDPGQGLRLIYYSQIVNDFQKGDIAEGYSVSREKKESFPLTVTSAQKNPTAFYLCASTRGGAFDNQPQHFGDGTRLSIL.

The genes are TRBV20-1 and TRBJ2-7, with 10 bases lining up with TRBD1. Trimming at V came to 3 bases and at J to 2 bases, leaving 7 bases not matched to a gene. Germline CDR1 reads DFQATT; CDR2 reads SNEGSKA (reference sequence). The CDR3 contains 15 residues. DNA of the CDR3: TGCAGTGCTAGGGCGGGACAGGGGACGACCTACGAGCAGTACTTC. Translating gives CSARAGQGTTYEQYF.

The genes are TRBV6-1 and TRBJ1-2; TRBD1 might be the D (6 bases). This CDR3 has 15 residues. The germline V and J ends were trimmed by 6 bases and 1 base, with 15 bases remaining between them. CDR1 and CDR2 from the germline V gene are MNHNS and SASEGT. CDR3 protein: CASRDSGTYNYGYTF. Here the CDR3 DNA reads TGTGCCAGCAGAGATTCCGGGACATATAACTATGGCTACACCTTC.

Sample share makes this clonotype medium-sized. V and J are TRBV7-8 and TRBJ1-2, with unresolved D. CDR3 size: 14 residues. CDR1 and CDR2 from the germline V gene are SGHVS and FQNEAQ. The germline V and J ends were trimmed by 5 bases and 4 bases, with 14 bases remaining between them. The CDR3 sequence: CASSPTALAYGYTF. The CDR3 nucleotides read TGTGCCAGCAGCCCGACCGCCTTAGCCTATGGCTACACCTTC.

V usage is TRBV27 and J usage is TRBJ2-1, with 8 bases fitting TRBD1. The CDR3 sequence is 15 residues long. Germline CDR1 and CDR2: MNHEY and SMNVEV (reference sequence). V gave up 6 bases and J gave up 6 bases; unmatched junction bases: 10. CDR3 coding DNA: TGTGCCAGCAGGTCGGGGCAGGGGGCTTTCAATGAGCAGTTCTTC. Protein: CASRSGQGAFNEQFF.

V and J are TRBV6-1 and TRBJ1-1; 7 bases match TRBD1. V lost 6 bases, J lost 1 base, and 8 bases stayed unmatched. Germline lookup yields CDR1 MNHNS and CDR2 SASEGT. The length of the CDR3 is 15 residues. The CDR3 region is CASRRSQGTNTEAFF. CDR3 bases: TGTGCCAGCAGGCGATCACAGGGGACGAACACTGAAGCTTTCTTT.

The rearrangement joins TRBV12-3 or TRBV12-4 to TRBJ1-2; D remains unclear. The CDR3 runs 12 residues. Trimming cost V 1 base and J 5 bases, with 5 bases left between them. CDR3 region: CASSLEGYGYTF. As DNA, the CDR3 is TGTGCCAGCAGTTTAGAAGGGTATGGCTACACCTTC.

This clonotype has only a few counts. The V call is TRBV20-1, the J call TRBJ1-2; 9 bases line up with TRBD1. Trimming at V came to 6 bases and at J to 8 bases, leaving 16 bases not matched to a gene. Germline assignment: CDR1 DFQATT and CDR2 SNEGSKA (reference sequence). The CDR3 length is 15 residues. The CDR3 region is CSAPLNRGRGEGYTF. The CDR3 DNA is TGCAGTGCCCCTCTTAACAGGGGGCGAGGAGAAGGCTACACCTTC.

V usage is TRBV7-9 and J usage is TRBJ2-3; D gene unclear. The CDR3 extends over 13 amino acids. The germline gives CDR1 SEHNR, CDR2 FQNEAQ (reference sequence). Trimming left V 0 bases short and J 0 bases short, with 1 base between. The CDR3 sequence is CASSLASTDTQYF. The DNA for the CDR3 is TGTGCCAGCAGCTTAGCGAGCACAGATACGCAGTATTTT.

The J gene is TRBJ1-5, the V gene TRBV30; no reliable D call. The CDR3 extends over 16 amino acids. The V gene's germline CDR1 is GTSNPN and CDR2 SVGIG (reference sequence). V lost 2 bases to trimming and J lost 7 bases, with 21 bases between them. The chain's CDR3 is CAWSTPPGDWGQPQHF. The CDR3 nucleotides are TGTGCCTGGAGTACCCCACCGGGAGACTGGGGACAGCCCCAGCATTTT. The whole variable domain, remainder taken from reference TRBV30 and TRBJ1-5, is SQTIHQWPATLVQPVGSPLSLECTVEGTSNPNLYWYRQAAGRGLQLLFYSVGIGQISSEVPQNLSASRPQDRQFILSSKKLLLSDSGFYLCAWSTPPGDWGQPQHFGDGTRLSIL.

This clonotype occurred a few times. The V gene is TRBV6-1, the J gene TRBJ2-7; TRBD1 might be the D (5 bases). Germline CDR1 is MNHNS and CDR2 is SASEGT. Trimming removed 3 bases from V and 2 bases from J, with 14 bases in between. This CDR3 comprises 15 residues. The CDR3 DNA reads TGTGCCAGCAGTGACGCACTGGGGCCAACCTACGAGCAGTACTTC. This gives the protein CASSDALGPTYEQYF.

This clonotype was seen a single time. The CDR3 bases are TGTGCCAGCAGCAAAGAAGAGGGGGGCAGCTGGGGCTACACCTTC. It specifies CASSKEEGGSWGYTF. V is TRBV21-1 and J is TRBJ1-2; whether TRBD1, the table's D call, matches the DNA was not checked. TRBV21-1 represents a pseudogene. The CDR3 has 15 residues.

This clonotype was seen only a few times. The V gene is TRBV7-3, the J gene TRBJ2-7; perhaps TRBD1 as D (6 bases). Trimming left V 4 bases short and J 2 bases short, with 12 bases between. CDR1 and CDR2 (germline): SGHTA, FQGTGA. The CDR3 consists of 14 residues. CDR3 bases: TGTGCCAGCAGCTCAGAGCCAGGGGCCTACGAGCAGTACTTC. Its protein is CASSSEPGAYEQYF.

This clonotype has just a few counts. The gene calls are TRBV10-1 and TRBJ2-3; D gene uncertain. The CDR3 extends over 13 amino acids. CDR1 and CDR2 from the germline V gene are WNHNN and SYGVQD (reference sequence). Trimming stripped 5 bases from V and 0 bases from J, with 6 bases between. The CDR3 reads CASSQTSTDTQYF. The CDR3 nucleotides are TGCGCCAGCAGTCAAACAAGCACAGATACGCAGTATTTT.

The rearrangement links TRBV12-3 or TRBV12-4 to TRBJ2-1; D is uncertain. Trimming took off 4 bases at V and 8 bases at J, with 9 bases between the two ends. CDR3 length: 12 amino acids. CDR3 in amino acids: CASSSPIYEQFF. CDR3 DNA: TGTGCCAGCAGTTCCCCGATATATGAGCAGTTCTTC.

This rearrangement joins TRBV30 to TRBJ1-5; the D is unclear. CDR1 and CDR2 (germline): GTSNPN, SVGIG (reference sequence). This CDR3 has 13 residues. The ends were cut back, 0 bases at V and 8 bases at J, with 11 bases in the middle. The CDR3 sequence: CAWSVGRDKPQHF. As DNA, the CDR3 is TGTGCCTGGAGTGTAGGACGCGATAAGCCCCAGCATTTT.

The chain uses TRBV14 and TRBJ1-2, with D unclear. CDR1 is SGHDN and CDR2 is FVKESK in the germline V gene. The CDR3 sequence is 13 residues long. Trimming removed 1 base at V and 4 bases at J, with 7 bases between. CDR3 bases: TGTGCCAGCAGCCAAGTGTCCGGCTATGGCTACACCTTC. It yields the protein CASSQVSGYGYTF.

The V and J genes are TRBV6-1 and TRBJ1-2, with D maybe TRBD1 (5 bases). CDR3 length: 12 amino acids. Trimming stripped 8 bases from V and 0 bases from J, with 7 bases between. CDR1 and CDR2 (germline): MNHNS, SASEGT. The CDR3, as DNA: TGTGCCAGCCGGACACCTAACTATGGCTACACCTTC. It specifies CASRTPNYGYTF.

This clonotype has just a few counts. The rearrangement joins TRBV6-5 to TRBJ1-5, with a weak D call TRBD1 (5 bases). Germline-derived CDR1 and CDR2 are MNHEY and SVGAGI. CDR3 size: 14 residues. Between the trimmed V and J ends, which lost 2 bases and 3 bases, there was a span of 8 bases. Here the CDR3 DNA reads TGTGCCAGCAGTTACGGGGGGATCAATCAGCCCCAGCATTTT. The encoded protein is CASSYGGINQPQHF.

J is TRBJ1-1 and V is TRBV6-4; 9 nucleotides agree with TRBD1. The CDR3 totals 13 residues. V lost 7 bases and J lost 3; bases outside the gene matches: 3. Germline V CDR1 and CDR2: MRHNA, SNTAGT. In nucleotides, the CDR3 is TGTGCCAGCAAAAGGGACAGGGACACTGAAGCTTTCTTT. Amino acid sequence: CASKRDRDTEAFF.